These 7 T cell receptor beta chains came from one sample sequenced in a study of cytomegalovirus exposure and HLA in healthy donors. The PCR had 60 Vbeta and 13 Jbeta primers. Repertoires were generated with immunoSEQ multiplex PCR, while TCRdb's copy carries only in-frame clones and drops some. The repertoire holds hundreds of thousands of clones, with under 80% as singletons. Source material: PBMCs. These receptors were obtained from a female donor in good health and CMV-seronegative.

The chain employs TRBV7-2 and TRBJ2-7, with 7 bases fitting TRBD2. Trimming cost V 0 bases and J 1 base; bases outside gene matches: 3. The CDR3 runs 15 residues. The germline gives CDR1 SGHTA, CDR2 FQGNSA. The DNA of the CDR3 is TGTGCCAGCAGCTTAGCGGCGGGGGTTTCCTACGAGCAGTACTTC. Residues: CASSLAAGVSYEQYF.

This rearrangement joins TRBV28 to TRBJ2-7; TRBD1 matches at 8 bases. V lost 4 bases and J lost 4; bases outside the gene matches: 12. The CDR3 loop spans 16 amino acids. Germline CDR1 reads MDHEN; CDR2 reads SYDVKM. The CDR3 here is CASSSDRVIDLYEQYF. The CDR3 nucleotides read TGTGCCAGCAGTTCGGACAGGGTTATCGATCTTTACGAGCAGTACTTC.

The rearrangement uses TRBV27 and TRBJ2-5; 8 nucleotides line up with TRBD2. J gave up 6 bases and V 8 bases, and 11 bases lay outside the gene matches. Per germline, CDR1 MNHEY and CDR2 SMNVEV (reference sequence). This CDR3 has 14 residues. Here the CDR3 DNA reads TGTGCCAGCGGAGTCTTAGCGGGACTCAAGACCCAGTACTTC. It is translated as CASGVLAGLKTQYF.

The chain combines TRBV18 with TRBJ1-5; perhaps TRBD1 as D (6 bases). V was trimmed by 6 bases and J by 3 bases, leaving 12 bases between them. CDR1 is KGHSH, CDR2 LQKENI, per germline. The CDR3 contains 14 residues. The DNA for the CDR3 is TGTGCCAGCTCCCCAGGGGACATCAATCAGCCCCAGCATTTT. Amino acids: CASSPGDINQPQHF. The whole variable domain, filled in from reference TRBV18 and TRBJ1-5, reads NAGVMQNPRHLVRRRGQEARLRCSPMKGHSHVYWYRQLPEEGLKFMVYLQKENIIDESGMPKERFSAEFPKEGPSILRIQQVVRGDSAAYFCASSPGDINQPQHFGDGTRLSIL.

The CDR3 bases are TGTGCCAGCAGCGCAGTTAGCACAGATACGCAGTATTTT. Protein product: CASSAVSTDTQYF. The chain links TRBV7-9 to TRBJ2-3, with D hard to call. Trimming took 5 bases from V and 0 from J, leaving 6 bases between them. Per germline, CDR1 SEHNR and CDR2 FQNEAQ (reference sequence). This CDR3 spans 13 amino acids. Drawing the rest from reference TRBV7-9 and TRBJ2-3, the complete variable domain is DTGVSQNPRHKITKRGQNVTFRCDPISEHNRLYWYRQTLGQGPEFLTYFQNEAQLEKSRLLSDRFSAERPKGSFSTLEIQRTEQGDSAMYLCASSAVSTDTQYFGPGTRLTVL.

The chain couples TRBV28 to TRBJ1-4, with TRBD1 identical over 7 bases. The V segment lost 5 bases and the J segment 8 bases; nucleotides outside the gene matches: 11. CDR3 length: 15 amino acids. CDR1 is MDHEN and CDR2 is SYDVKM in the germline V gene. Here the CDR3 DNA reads TGTGCCAGCAGTACAGGGGCGATCGGAATAGAAAAACTGTTTTTT. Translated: CASSTGAIGIEKLFF. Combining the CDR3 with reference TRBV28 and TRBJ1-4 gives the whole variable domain DVKVTQSSRYLVKRTGEKVFLECVQDMDHENMFWYRQDPGLGLRLIYFSYDVKMKEKGDIPEGYSVSREKKERFSLILESASTNQTSMYLCASSTGAIGIEKLFFGSGTQLSVL.

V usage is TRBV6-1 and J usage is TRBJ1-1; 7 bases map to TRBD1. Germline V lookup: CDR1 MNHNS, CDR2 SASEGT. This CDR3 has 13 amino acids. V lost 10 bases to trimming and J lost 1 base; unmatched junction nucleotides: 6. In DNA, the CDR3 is TGTGCCATCCTACAGGGGAAGAACACTGAAGCTTTCTTT. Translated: CAILQGKNTEAFF.